A few counts support the clone carrying this T cell receptor (beta chain). The antigen is unknown. The sample belongs to a study of T-cell memory formation after mild COVID-19. Study background: Clustering of TCRs was largely donor specific.

Per germline, CDR1 MNHNS and CDR2 SASEGT. Between the trimmed V and J ends, which lost 0 bases and 4 bases, there was a span of 12 bases. The CDR3 is 15 residues long. From 5'RACE with constant-segment primers came TCR alpha and TCR beta cDNA libraries that carried sample barcodes and UMIs. MiXCR, run by TCRdb on the 5' RACE reads, gives a single entry per CDR3 protein. The sample holds 430,000 or so distinct CDR3 sequences, around a quarter seen once. Broader study findings: While clones contracting from day 15 to 85 were balanced between CD4 and CD8, later expanders leaned CD4+.

The sample was PBMCs or a T cell subset sorted from them (not recorded which). The origin of this receptor is an adult woman who had mild COVID-19 (a few samples of this study predate the infection). Cell type and time point are not known. This chain uses TRBV6-1 with TRBJ1-2; D is ambiguous. The CDR3 DNA sequence: TGTGCCAGCAGTGAAGCTCAATCGGGGTTCTATGGCTACACCTTC. Protein: CASSEAQSGFYGYTF.